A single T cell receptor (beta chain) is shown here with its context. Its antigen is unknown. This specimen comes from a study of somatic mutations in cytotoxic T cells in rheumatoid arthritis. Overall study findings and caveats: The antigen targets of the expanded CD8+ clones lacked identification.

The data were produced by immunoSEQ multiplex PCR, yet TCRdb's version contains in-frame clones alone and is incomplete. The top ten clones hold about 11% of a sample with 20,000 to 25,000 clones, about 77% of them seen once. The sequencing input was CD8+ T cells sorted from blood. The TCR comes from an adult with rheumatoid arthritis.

The CDR3 spells CASSLAPTGLRAEAFF. The CDR3 region has the DNA TGTGCCAGCAGCTTAGCCCCTACAGGGCTCCGCGCTGAAGCTTTCTTT. The chain carries TRBV7-9 and TRBJ1-1; weak D call: TRBD1 (6 bases). V was trimmed by 0 bases and J by 6 bases, leaving 17 bases between them. Germline V CDR1 and CDR2: SEHNR, FQNEAQ (reference sequence). The CDR3 runs to 16 residues.